This TCR beta chain came from a study of blood T cell repertoires in COVID-19. Profiled with immunoSEQ multiplex PCR; TCRdb holds only in-frame clones, not every one. The table lists some 140,000 clones, about 85% of them singletons, with around 4.5% in the top ten. Germline lookup yields CDR1 SEHNR and CDR2 FQNEAQ (reference sequence). This CDR3 contains 16 residues. V was cut by 5 bases and J by 4 bases, with 18 bases left in between. Sample: peripheral blood. The TCR was taken from a human donor in a cohort sampled during active COVID-19. The chain is built from TRBV7-9 and TRBJ2-1; a possible D gene is TRBD2 (6 bases). CDR3: CASSNPGLTIYNEQFF. DNA for the CDR3: TGTGCCAGCAGCAATCCGGGACTGACGATTTACAATGAGCAGTTCTTC.